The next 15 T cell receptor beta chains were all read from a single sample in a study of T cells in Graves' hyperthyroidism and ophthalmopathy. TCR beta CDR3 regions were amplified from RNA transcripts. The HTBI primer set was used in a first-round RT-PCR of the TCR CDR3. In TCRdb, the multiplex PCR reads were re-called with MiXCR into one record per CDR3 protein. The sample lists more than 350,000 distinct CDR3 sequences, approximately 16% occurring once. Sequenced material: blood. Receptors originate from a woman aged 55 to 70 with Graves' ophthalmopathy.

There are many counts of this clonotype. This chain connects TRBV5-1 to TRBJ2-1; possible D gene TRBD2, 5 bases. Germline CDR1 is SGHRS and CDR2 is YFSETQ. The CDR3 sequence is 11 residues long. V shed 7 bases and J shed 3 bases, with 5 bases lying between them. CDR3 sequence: CASAGYNEQFF. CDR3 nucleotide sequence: TGCGCCAGCGCGGGCTACAATGAGCAGTTCTTC.

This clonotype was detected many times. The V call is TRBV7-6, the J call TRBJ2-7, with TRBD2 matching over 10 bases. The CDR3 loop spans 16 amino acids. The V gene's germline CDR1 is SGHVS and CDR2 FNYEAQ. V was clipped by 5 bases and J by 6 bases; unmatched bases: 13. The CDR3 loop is CASSPTRTSGKSEQYF. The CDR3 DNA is TGTGCCAGCAGCCCCACGAGAACTAGCGGGAAGTCCGAGCAGTACTTC. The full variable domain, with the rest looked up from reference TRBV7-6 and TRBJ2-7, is GAGVSQSPRYKVTKRGQDVALRCDPISGHVSLYWYRQALGQGPEFLTYFNYEAQQDKSGLPNDRFSAERPEGSISTLTIQRTEQRDSAMYRCASSPTRTSGKSEQYFGPGTRLTVT.

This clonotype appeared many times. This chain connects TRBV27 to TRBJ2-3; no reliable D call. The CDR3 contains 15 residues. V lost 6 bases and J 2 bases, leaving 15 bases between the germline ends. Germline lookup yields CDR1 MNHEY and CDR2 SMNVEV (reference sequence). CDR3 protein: CASSHRVDHTDTQYF. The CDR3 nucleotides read TGTGCCAGCAGCCACCGCGTGGATCACACAGATACGCAGTATTTT.

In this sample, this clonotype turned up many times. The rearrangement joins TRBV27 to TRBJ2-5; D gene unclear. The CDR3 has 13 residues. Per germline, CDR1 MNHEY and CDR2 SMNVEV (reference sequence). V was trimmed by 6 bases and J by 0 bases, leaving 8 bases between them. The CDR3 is CASRSLDQETQYF. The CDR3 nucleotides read TGTGCCAGCAGGTCTCTTGACCAAGAGACCCAGTACTTC.

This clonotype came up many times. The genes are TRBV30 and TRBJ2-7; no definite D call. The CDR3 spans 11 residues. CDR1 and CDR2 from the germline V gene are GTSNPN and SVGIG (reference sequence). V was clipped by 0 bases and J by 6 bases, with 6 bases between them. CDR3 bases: TGTGCCTGGAGTGTAAGTGGCGAGCAGTACTTC. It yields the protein CAWSVSGEQYF.

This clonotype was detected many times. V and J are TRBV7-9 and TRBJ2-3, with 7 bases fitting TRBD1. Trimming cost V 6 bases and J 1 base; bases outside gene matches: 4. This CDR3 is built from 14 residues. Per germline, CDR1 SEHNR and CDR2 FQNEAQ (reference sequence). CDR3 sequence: CASRSGTGTDTQYF. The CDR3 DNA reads TGTGCCAGCAGGTCCGGGACAGGCACAGATACGCAGTATTTT.

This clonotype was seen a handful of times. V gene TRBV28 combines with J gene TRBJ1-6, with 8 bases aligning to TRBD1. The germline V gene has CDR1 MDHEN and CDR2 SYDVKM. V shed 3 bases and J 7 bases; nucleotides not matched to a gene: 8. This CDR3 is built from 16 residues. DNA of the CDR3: TGTGCCAGCAGTTTTTATCCGGGACAGGCAAATTCACCCCTCCACTTT. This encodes CASSFYPGQANSPLHF.

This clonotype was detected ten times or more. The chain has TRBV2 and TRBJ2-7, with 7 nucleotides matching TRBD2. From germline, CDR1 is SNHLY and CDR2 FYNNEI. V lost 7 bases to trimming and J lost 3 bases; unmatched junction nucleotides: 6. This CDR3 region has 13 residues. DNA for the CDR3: TGTGCCAGCACGGCGGGGGACCTCTACGAGCAGTACTTC. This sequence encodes CASTAGDLYEQYF.

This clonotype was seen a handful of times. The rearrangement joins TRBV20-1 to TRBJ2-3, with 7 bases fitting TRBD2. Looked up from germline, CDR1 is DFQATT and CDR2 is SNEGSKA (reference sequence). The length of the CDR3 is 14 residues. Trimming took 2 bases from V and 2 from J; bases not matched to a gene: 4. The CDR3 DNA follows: TGCAGTGCTAGACGAGCGGGGACCACAGATACGCAGTATTTT. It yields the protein CSARRAGTTDTQYF.

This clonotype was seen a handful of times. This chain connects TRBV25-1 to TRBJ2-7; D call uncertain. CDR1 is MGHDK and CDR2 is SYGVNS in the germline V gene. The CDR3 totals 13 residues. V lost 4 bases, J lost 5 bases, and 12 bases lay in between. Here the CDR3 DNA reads TGTGCCAGCAGTGGGGCAGCCAGGAACGAGCAGTACTTC. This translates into CASSGAARNEQYF.

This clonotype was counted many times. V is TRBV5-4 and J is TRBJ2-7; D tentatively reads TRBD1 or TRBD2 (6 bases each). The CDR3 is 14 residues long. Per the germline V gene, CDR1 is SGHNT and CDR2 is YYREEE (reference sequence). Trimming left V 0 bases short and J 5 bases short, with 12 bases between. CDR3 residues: CASSLERGVHEQYF. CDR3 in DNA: TGTGCCAGCAGCTTGGAGAGGGGGGTCCACGAGCAGTACTTC.

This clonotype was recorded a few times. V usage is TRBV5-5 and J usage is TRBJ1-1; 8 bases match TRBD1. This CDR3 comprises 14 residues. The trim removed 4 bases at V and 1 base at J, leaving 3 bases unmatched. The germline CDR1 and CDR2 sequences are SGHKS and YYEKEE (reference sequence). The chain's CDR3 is CASSRTGRNTEAFF. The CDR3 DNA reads TGTGCCAGCAGCCGGACAGGGAGGAACACTGAAGCTTTCTTT.

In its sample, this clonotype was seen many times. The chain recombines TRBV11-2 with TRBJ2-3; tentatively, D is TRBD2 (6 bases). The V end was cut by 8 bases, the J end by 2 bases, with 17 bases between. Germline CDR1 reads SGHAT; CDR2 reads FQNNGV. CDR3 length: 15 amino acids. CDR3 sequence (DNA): TGTGCCAGCTCCGGGGACGGGAGATACACAGATACGCAGTATTTT. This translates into CASSGDGRYTDTQYF.

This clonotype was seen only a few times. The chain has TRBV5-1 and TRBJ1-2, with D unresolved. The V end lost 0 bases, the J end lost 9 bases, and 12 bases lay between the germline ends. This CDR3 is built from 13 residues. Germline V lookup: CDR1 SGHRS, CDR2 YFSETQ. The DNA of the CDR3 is TGCGCCAGCAGCTTGGTGGCAGACGTGAGCTACACCTTC. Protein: CASSLVADVSYTF.

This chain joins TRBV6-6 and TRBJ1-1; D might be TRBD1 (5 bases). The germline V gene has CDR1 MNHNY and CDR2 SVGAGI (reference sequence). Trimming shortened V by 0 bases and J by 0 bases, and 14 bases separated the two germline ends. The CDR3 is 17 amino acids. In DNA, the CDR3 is TGTGCCAGCAGTTACTCGACTGGGGGGACGGTGAACACTGAAGCTTTCTTT. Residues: CASSYSTGGTVNTEAFF.